The rows below give T cell receptor beta chains drawn from one sample of a study of radiation and T cells in renal cell carcinoma. This table comes from immunoSEQ multiplex PCR, and its TCRdb copy is limited to in-frame clones, with some not included. The repertoire consists of some 58,000 clones, with around three quarters occurring once and the leading ten covering 6.5% to 8%. The material sequenced was blood, taken from a patient whose treatment included radiotherapy and nephrectomy. These receptors originate from a man between 60 and 75 years old with renal cell carcinoma. Each CDR3 is given with its conserved first and last residue. D genes are given only for firm matches. Rows may omit the clone size; those that give it use once, few, many or a size class.

D,V,J,size,CDR3,DNA
TRBD2,TRBV7-6,TRBJ2-3,.,CASSLALAGETDTQYF,TGTGCCAGCAGCTTAGCACTAGCGGGGGAGACAGATACGCAGTATTTT
TRBD2,TRBV9,TRBJ2-1,.,CASSVGLAGNNEQFF,TGTGCCAGCAGCGTAGGACTAGCGGGGAACAATGAGCAGTTCTTC
.,TRBV15,TRBJ2-3,.,CATSRDPDPSTDTQYF,TGTGCCACCAGCAGAGATCCGGACCCTAGCACAGATACGCAGTATTTT
TRBD2,TRBV2,TRBJ2-7,once,CASSDIGGVSYEQYF,TGTGCCAGCAGTGATATTGGGGGGGTTTCCTACGAGCAGTACTTC
.,TRBV19,TRBJ1-6,.,CASSIEVGRSPLHF,TGTGCCAGTAGTATAGAGGTCGGGAGATCACCCCTCCACTTT
TRBD2,TRBV4-2,TRBJ2-1,.,CASSQGTSGTSGVNEQFF,TGTGCCAGCAGCCAAGGAACATCCGGGACTAGCGGGGTCAATGAGCAGTTCTTC
.,TRBV30,TRBJ2-5,.,CAWSGVGKTQYF,TGTGCCTGGAGTGGCGTGGGGAAGACCCAGTACTTC
.,TRBV9,TRBJ2-5,.,CASSARLGQETQYF,TGTGCCAGCAGCGCGCGACTAGGGCAAGAGACCCAGTACTTC
TRBD1,TRBV18,TRBJ1-6,.,CASSAGTGRNSPLHF,TGTGCCAGCTCAGCCGGGACAGGAAGAAATTCACCCCTCCACTTT
TRBD1,TRBV25-1,TRBJ1-1,few,CASSGGQGATEAFF,TGTGCCAGCAGTGGGGGACAGGGAGCAACTGAAGCTTTCTTT
.,TRBV11-2,TRBJ1-5,few,CASSDSNQPQHF,TGTGCCAGCAGCGATAGCAATCAGCCCCAGCATTTT
.,TRBV11-2,TRBJ2-7,.,CASSPRTDSYEQYF,TGTGCCAGCAGCCCCCGGACAGACTCCTACGAGCAGTACTTC
TRBD1,TRBV27,TRBJ1-6,.,CASSPTGDYNSPLHF,TGTGCCAGCAGCCCGACAGGGGACTATAATTCACCCCTCCACTTT
.,TRBV13,TRBJ2-1,.,CASSPGQGHYNEQFF,TGTGCCAGCAGCCCGGGGCAGGGGCACTACAATGAGCAGTTCTTC
.,TRBV18,TRBJ1-2,.,CASSPETGFGYTF,TGTGCCAGCTCACCCGAAACAGGGTTTGGCTACACCTTC
TRBD1,TRBV15,TRBJ1-2,.,CATGTGDWGYTF,TGTGCCACTGGAACAGGGGACTGGGGCTACACCTTC
.,TRBV5-1,TRBJ1-6,.,CASSLAPGEGNSPLHF,TGCGCCAGCAGCTTGGCACCCGGGGAAGGTAATTCACCCCTCCACTTT
TRBD2,TRBV19,TRBJ2-4,.,CASRSAGGGGDIQYF,TGTGCCAGTAGATCCGCGGGGGGCGGAGGGGACATTCAGTACTTC
.,TRBV7-8,TRBJ1-1,.,CASSLAFVTEAFF,TGTGCCAGCAGCTTGGCTTTTGTTACTGAAGCTTTCTTT
.,TRBV19,TRBJ1-1,once,CASSPFADTLNTEAFF,TGTGCCAGTAGTCCCTTTGCGGACACTCTGAACACTGAAGCTTTCTTT
TRBD2,TRBV6-1,TRBJ2-3,.,CASSELAGWTDTQYF,TGTGCCAGCAGTGAGCTAGCGGGATGGACAGATACGCAGTATTTT
.,TRBV7-8,TRBJ1-3,.,CASSLPPRQRASSGNTIYF,TGTGCCAGCAGCTTACCCCCTAGACAGAGAGCCAGCTCTGGAAACACCATATATTTT
.,TRBV5-1,TRBJ2-1,.,CASSFPDRQAYNEQFF,TGCGCCAGCAGCTTTCCCGACAGGCAAGCCTACAATGAGCAGTTCTTC
.,TRBV19,TRBJ2-3,.,CASSIRDITFPDTQYF,TGTGCCAGTAGTATCCGGGACATCACTTTCCCAGATACGCAGTATTTT
TRBD1,TRBV7-3,TRBJ1-1,once,CASSLTGVNTEAFF,TGTGCCAGCAGCTTGACAGGGGTGAACACTGAAGCTTTCTTT
.,TRBV29-1,TRBJ1-4,.,CSATGTLPEKLFF,TGCAGCGCGACCGGGACACTACCAGAAAAACTGTTTTTT
TRBD2,TRBV7-7,TRBJ2-5,.,CASSLGSTSGRAGETQYF,TGTGCCAGCAGCTTGGGCTCGACTAGCGGGAGGGCCGGGGAGACCCAGTACTTC
.,TRBV18,TRBJ2-4,.,CASSPNDGAKNIQYF,TGTGCCAGCTCACCAAACGACGGGGCCAAAAACATTCAGTACTTC
.,TRBV19,TRBJ1-2,.,CASRTPGDYGYTF,TGTGCCAGTCGGACCCCTGGTGACTATGGCTACACCTTC
.,TRBV18,TRBJ2-3,.,CASSVTDPPFSTDTQYF,TGTGCCAGCTCTGTCACCGACCCTCCCTTTAGCACAGATACGCAGTATTTT
TRBD2,TRBV4-2,TRBJ2-1,.,CASSQGGPSGYNEQFF,TGTGCCAGCAGCCAAGGTGGCCCTAGCGGATACAATGAGCAGTTCTTC
.,TRBV9,TRBJ2-1,.,CASSARLGFLTDNEQFF,TGTGCCAGCAGCGCCAGACTAGGTTTTCTGACAGACAATGAGCAGTTCTTC
TRBD1,TRBV18,TRBJ1-1,.,CASSVDRATEAFF,TGTGCCAGCTCAGTTGACAGGGCCACTGAAGCTTTCTTT
TRBD2,TRBV19,TRBJ2-2,.,CASSSSGSGVNTWELFF,TGTGCCAGTAGTAGCTCGGGTAGCGGGGTAAACACCTGGGAGCTGTTTTTT
.,TRBV29-1,TRBJ2-7,few,CSVIFELYEQYF,TGCAGCGTGATCTTCGAACTCTACGAGCAGTACTTC
.,TRBV25-1,TRBJ1-4,.,CASGPLTGEKLFF,TGTGCCAGCGGACCTCTAACAGGGGAAAAACTGTTTTTT
.,TRBV30,TRBJ1-6,few,CAYNRGTDASYNSPLHF,TGTGCTTATAATAGAGGGACGGACGCTTCCTATAATTCACCCCTCCACTTT
TRBD2,TRBV5-1,TRBJ2-2,few,CASSFRGRADTGELFF,TGCGCCAGCAGCTTCCGCGGGAGGGCTGATACCGGGGAGCTGTTTTTT
TRBD1,TRBV30,TRBJ2-3,.,CAWSANRGLDTQYF,TGTGCCTGGAGTGCAAACAGGGGGCTAGATACGCAGTATTTT
TRBD2,TRBV6-5,TRBJ2-1,few,CASTTLAGAYNEQFF,TGTGCCAGCACCACGCTAGCGGGGGCGTACAATGAGCAGTTCTTC
.,TRBV25-1,TRBJ2-1,.,CASSSSLNEQFF,TGTGCCAGCAGTAGTTCTCTCAATGAGCAGTTCTTC
.,TRBV11-2,TRBJ2-5,.,CASSFPLGTQYF,TGTGCCAGCAGCTTCCCTCTAGGGACCCAGTACTTC
TRBD2,TRBV9,TRBJ2-2,.,CASSSGTSGRAWTGELFF,TGTGCCAGCAGCTCAGGGACTAGCGGGAGGGCCTGGACCGGGGAGCTGTTTTTT
TRBD2,TRBV5-4,TRBJ2-3,.,CASSPAGKGTDTQYF,TGTGCCAGCAGCCCAGCGGGGAAGGGTACAGATACGCAGTATTTT
.,TRBV7-8,TRBJ2-1,.,CASSPRGDEQFF,TGTGCCAGCAGCCCGAGGGGCGATGAGCAGTTCTTC
.,TRBV2,TRBJ1-2,.,CASSAGGVGYTF,TGTGCCAGCAGCGCCGGGGGGGTTGGCTACACCTTC
TRBD2,TRBV29-1,TRBJ2-1,.,CSAATSGDNEQFF,TGCAGCGCCGCGACTAGCGGTGACAATGAGCAGTTCTTC
TRBD2,TRBV2,TRBJ2-3,.,CASSVRGLAGGTDTQYF,TGTGCCAGCAGTGTTAGGGGACTAGCGGGGGGCACAGATACGCAGTATTTT
TRBD1,TRBV9,TRBJ2-1,.,CASSVKPRGQEQFF,TGTGCCAGCAGCGTCAAACCGAGGGGACAGGAGCAGTTCTTC
.,TRBV11-3,TRBJ1-4,.,CASTKRDGGLEKLFF,TGTGCCAGCACCAAAAGGGACGGGGGACTTGAAAAACTGTTTTTT
.,TRBV15,TRBJ2-3,once,CATSRGLGSTTYTQYF,TGTGCCACCAGCAGAGGTCTAGGTAGCACAACCTATACGCAGTATTTT
TRBD1,TRBV6-5,TRBJ2-3,.,CASRGRTGGTDTQYF,TGTGCCAGCAGGGGAAGGACAGGGGGGACAGATACGCAGTATTTT
.,TRBV5-4,TRBJ2-6,.,CASSRDGHSGANVLTF,TGTGCCAGCAGCAGGGACGGCCACTCTGGGGCCAACGTCCTGACTTTC
TRBD1,TRBV5-1,TRBJ2-5,.,CASNQGARETQYF,TGCGCCAGCAATCAGGGGGCGCGAGAGACCCAGTACTTC
TRBD1,TRBV6-1,TRBJ2-7,.,CASSESGQYYEQYF,TGTGCCAGCAGTGAGTCGGGACAGTACTACGAGCAGTACTTC